This T cell receptor beta chain was retrieved from a study of OX40 agonist ivuxolimab in advanced cancers. Study-wide results and caveats: Determination of antigen specificity was not performed for the expanded peripheral T cells.

A remark on this clone: The antigen is undetermined.

Assay used: immunoSEQ multiplex PCR; TCRdb lists only in-frame clones, some missing. The table records more than 40,000 clones, around nine tenths of them present only once. The length of the CDR3 is 14 residues. V lost 1 base to trimming and J lost 1 base, with 8 bases between them. Per germline, CDR1 LNHDA and CDR2 SQIVND (reference sequence). The V and J genes are TRBV19 and TRBJ2-7, with a tentative D call TRBD2 (5 bases). This clonotype originated in an adult with an advanced solid tumor such as melanoma, head and neck, liver or kidney cancer. The source material was CD4+ or CD8+ T cells sorted from blood, sampled in a trial of the OX40 agonist ivuxolimab. The CDR3 loop reads CASSIAAGSYEQYF. Here the CDR3 DNA reads TGTGCCAGTAGTATAGCGGCGGGTTCCTACGAGCAGTACTTC. Drawing the rest from reference TRBV19 and TRBJ2-7, the complete variable domain is DGGITQSPKYLFRKEGQNVTLSCEQNLNHDAMYWYRQDPGQGLRLIYYSQIVNDFQKGDIAEGYSVSREKKESFPLTVTSAQKNPTAFYLCASSIAAGSYEQYFGPGTRLTVT.